These 19 T cell receptor beta chains originate from one sample sequenced in a study of T-cell reconstitution after alpha-beta-depleted transplantation in children. The authors prepared the TCRbeta library with unique molecular identifiers. TCRdb called the PCR reads again in MiXCR, with one record for every CDR3 protein. The sample shows 780,000 or so distinct CDR3 sequences, 16% of them seen only once. The sample was PBMCs, mostly from graft donor cells, taken 360 days after TCRalphabeta/CD19-depleted stem cell transplant. The receptors shown here come from a male patient aged 10-17 years who had a stem cell transplant for acute lymphoblastic leukemia, so the T cells may come from the graft donor.

In its sample, this clonotype was seen many times. CDR3 protein: CSSSGPKLYNEQFF. The CDR3 DNA is TGCAGCTCCTCCGGACCGAAACTTTACAATGAGCAGTTCTTC. The rearrangement links TRBV29-1 to TRBJ2-1; D remains ambiguous. CDR3 size: 14 residues. The germline V gene encodes CDR1 SQVTM and CDR2 ANQGSEA. Trimming shortened V by 8 bases and J by 4 bases, and 18 bases separated the two germline ends.

This CDR3 reads CSVLGLVDNEQFF. CDR3 in DNA: TGCAGCGTTCTCGGGTTAGTGGACAATGAGCAGTTCTTC. This chain connects TRBV29-1 to TRBJ2-1; D is uncertain. Between the trimmed V and J ends, which lost 5 bases and 5 bases, there was a span of 13 bases. Germline assignment: CDR1 SQVTM and CDR2 ANQGSEA. The CDR3 runs 13 residues.

J is TRBJ2-7 and V is TRBV6-2 or TRBV6-3; TRBD1 matches at 10 bases. This CDR3 is 18 amino acids long. CDR1 and CDR2 from the germline V gene are MNHEY and SVGEGT. J was trimmed by 2 bases and V by 8 bases; bases with no gene match: 18. CDR3 loop: CASGSDRGLFSFAYEQYF. CDR3 nucleotide sequence: TGTGCCAGCGGCTCTGACAGGGGGCTATTTTCCTTCGCCTACGAGCAGTACTTC.

This clonotype was seen a few times. V and J are TRBV25-1 and TRBJ2-1, with TRBD2 as a possible D gene (5 bases). The V gene lost 1 base and the J gene lost 1 base, with 26 bases spanning the gap. The germline CDR1 and CDR2 sequences are MGHDK and SYGVNS. This CDR3 has 21 amino acids. The CDR3 loop reads CASSESTSSKTVATSYNEQFF. CDR3 DNA: TGTGCCAGCAGTGAATCGACCTCAAGTAAGACCGTAGCGACATCCTACAATGAGCAGTTCTTC.

The rearrangement joins TRBV7-9 to TRBJ1-1; D gene ambiguous. In germline, CDR1 is SEHNR, CDR2 FQNEAQ (reference sequence). The CDR3 is 13 amino acids. The V gene lost 3 bases and the J gene lost 3 bases, with 8 bases spanning the gap. This CDR3 reads CASSLRVDTEAFF. The CDR3 DNA is TGTGCCAGCAGCTTGAGGGTTGACACTGAAGCTTTCTTT.

This clonotype occurred many times. This sequence joins TRBV6-6 and TRBJ2-7; D gene unclear. This CDR3 is built from 12 residues. V lost 5 bases to trimming and J lost 3 bases, with 8 bases between them. Germline V gives CDR1 MNHNY, CDR2 SVGAGI (reference sequence). The CDR3 coding sequence is TGTGCCAGCAGTAATCCTAGCTACGAGCAGTACTTC. Translating gives CASSNPSYEQYF.

This clonotype was recorded many times. The rearrangement uses TRBV5-4 and TRBJ2-5; D gene uncertain. This CDR3 is 14 amino acids long. Trimming removed 0 bases from V and 5 bases from J, with 11 bases in between. Germline V gives CDR1 SGHNT, CDR2 YYREEE (reference sequence). CDR3 amino acids: CASSLELGVETQYF. CDR3 DNA sequence: TGTGCCAGCAGCTTGGAGCTAGGTGTTGAGACCCAGTACTTC.

The rearrangement uses TRBV7-3 and TRBJ2-1, with D perhaps TRBD2 (5 bases). Per the germline V gene, CDR1 is SGHTA and CDR2 is FQGTGA. The CDR3 extends over 20 amino acids. The V end was cut by 6 bases, the J end by 3 bases, with 30 bases between. The DNA of the CDR3 is TGTGCCAGCAGGAATTCCGGCGTCCAAGGGAGAAGGGTTGGCTACAATGAGCAGTTCTTC. Translated, it gives CASRNSGVQGRRVGYNEQFF.

The gene calls are TRBV6-5 and TRBJ2-6; no clear D gene. V shed 0 bases and J shed 2 bases, with 11 bases lying between them. The CDR3 length is 17 residues. From germline, CDR1 is MNHEY and CDR2 SVGAGI. CDR3 amino acids: CASSYSTIPTGANVLTF. Here the CDR3 DNA reads TGTGCCAGCAGTTACTCTACCATACCTACTGGGGCCAACGTCCTGACTTTC.

The genes are TRBV7-2 and TRBJ2-1, with 7 positions matching TRBD2. CDR3 length: 16 residues. CDR1 and CDR2 from the germline V gene are SGHTA and FQGNSA. With V trimmed by 6 bases and J by 2 bases, 10 bases remained unmatched. The CDR3 loop is CASSPTQRDPYNEQFF. CDR3 nucleotide sequence: TGTGCCAGCAGTCCTACCCAGCGGGATCCCTACAATGAGCAGTTCTTC.

The chain employs TRBV20-1 and TRBJ2-1; no firm D call. The length of the CDR3 is 13 residues. Trimming shortened V by 1 base and J by 6 bases, and 10 bases separated the two germline ends. The germline V gene encodes CDR1 DFQATT and CDR2 SNEGSKA (reference sequence). The CDR3 DNA follows: TGCAGTGCTAGAGCCCCGTCAACCAATGAGCAGTTCTTC. Its protein is CSARAPSTNEQFF.

This clonotype was picked up a small number of times. The V call is TRBV4-1, the J call TRBJ2-3; D assignment may be TRBD1 or TRBD2 (5 bases each). Per germline, CDR1 MGHRA and CDR2 YSYEKL. The CDR3 loop spans 18 amino acids. V lost 0 bases, J lost 5 bases, and 21 bases lay in between. The chain's CDR3 is CASSQDLRGAVWIDTQYF. The DNA for the CDR3 is TGCGCCAGCAGCCAAGATCTTCGAGGGGCCGTCTGGATAGATACGCAGTATTTT.

This clonotype was observed a few times. The V and J genes are TRBV7-2 and TRBJ2-7; 10 nucleotides line up with TRBD2. The CDR3 is 17 residues long. Germline trimming cut 5 bases from V and 2 bases from J; bases unmatched to any gene: 12. CDR1 is SGHTA and CDR2 is FQGNSA in the germline V gene. The CDR3 sequence is CASSARGGTSAAYEQYF. The CDR3 DNA sequence: TGTGCCAGCAGCGCTCGAGGGGGGACTAGCGCCGCCTACGAGCAGTACTTC.

In its sample, this clonotype was seen many times. The CDR3 DNA reads as TGTGCCAGCAGTCCCGAACCCGGGACTAGCGGGGGAACCTACGAGCAGTACTTC. Residues: CASSPEPGTSGGTYEQYF. V and J are TRBV25-1 and TRBJ2-7; 14 nucleotides align to TRBD2. Unmatched junction bases numbered 11, after V lost 5 bases and J lost 2 bases. The length of the CDR3 is 18 residues. In germline, CDR1 is MGHDK, CDR2 SYGVNS.

This clonotype was detected ten times or more. This chain connects TRBV7-3 to TRBJ2-3; TRBD2 agrees at 9 bases. CDR1 and CDR2 (germline): SGHTA, FQGTGA. V lost 3 bases and J lost 0; bases outside the gene matches: 4. This CDR3 is 16 amino acids long. DNA of the CDR3: TGTGCCAGCAGCTTGACTAGCGGTGCTAGCACAGATACGCAGTATTTT. This encodes CASSLTSGASTDTQYF.

This rearrangement joins TRBV6-1 to TRBJ2-1; no clear D gene. Per germline, CDR1 MNHNS and CDR2 SASEGT. The CDR3 totals 16 residues. Trimming shortened V by 5 bases and J by 0 bases, and 14 bases separated the two germline ends. The CDR3 sequence: CASSIFSSPSYNEQFF. The CDR3, as DNA: TGTGCCAGCAGTATATTTTCCTCCCCCTCCTACAATGAGCAGTTCTTC.

This clonotype has only a few counts. The gene calls are TRBV7-8 and TRBJ2-7; 9 positions agree with TRBD1. CDR1 is SGHVS, CDR2 FQNEAQ, per germline. This CDR3 is built from 15 residues. With 1 base clipped from V and 3 bases from J, the junction kept 4 bases outside the gene matches. CDR3 sequence: CASSLVGTGHYEQYF. The CDR3 nucleotides are TGTGCCAGCAGCTTAGTGGGGACAGGGCACTACGAGCAGTACTTC.

This clonotype was seen ten or more times. The gene calls are TRBV2 and TRBJ2-2, with 9 bases lining up with TRBD1. There are 17 residues in the CDR3. Trimming removed 4 bases from V and 5 bases from J; junction bases left unmatched: 11. Looked up from germline, CDR1 is SNHLY and CDR2 is FYNNEI. The CDR3 protein is CASSGFGTGWWTGELFF. The CDR3 bases are TGTGCCAGCAGTGGCTTCGGGACAGGGTGGTGGACCGGGGAGCTGTTTTTT.

This clonotype appeared many times. This chain uses TRBV7-2 with TRBJ2-7; D not certain. This CDR3 spans 15 amino acids. The germline CDR1 and CDR2 sequences are SGHTA and FQGNSA. V was cut by 2 bases and J by 2 bases, with 13 bases left in between. The CDR3 is CASSLLPTRTYEQYF. The CDR3 DNA reads TGTGCCAGCAGCTTACTCCCGACCCGAACCTACGAGCAGTACTTC. The variable domain in full, with the rest retrieved from reference TRBV7-2 and TRBJ2-7, is GAGVSQSPSNKVTEKGKDVELRCDPISGHTALYWYRQSLGQGLEFLIYFQGNSAPDKSGLPSDRFSAERTGGSVSTLTIQRTQQEDSAVYLCASSLLPTRTYEQYFGPGTRLTVT.